This entry concerns a single TCR beta chain. This sample is part of a study of blood T cell repertoires in COVID-19. The overall study: PBMCs, B-cell-depleted T cells, or T cells provided the cDNA or gDNA that made up the material.

Germline CDR1 and CDR2: SNHLY and FYNNEI. The CDR3 runs to 14 residues. Deletions cut 8 bases from V and 4 bases from J, with 15 bases between. Source study methods: Reference gene primer amplification gave nucleated cell count estimates. The protocol was immunoSEQ multiplex PCR, while the TCRdb copy is restricted to in-frame clones and leaves out a portion. V and J calls and clone size are given by that table; D and trimming were obtained from the DNA. The sample carries 250,000 to 350,000 clones, about 91% recorded once. The cohort comprised adults aged about 18 to 90 years residing in under 25 US areas. For recovered donors of Cohort 3, there were two negative PCRs, clearance, or symptom resolution.

The sample consisted of PBMCs or T cells enriched from blood (not recorded which). This chain links TRBV2 with TRBJ2-1; D might be TRBD2 (5 bases). The source is a woman aged 18-29 years who had recovered from COVID-19. The CDR3 here is CASEGLAVYNEQFF. CDR3 bases: TGTGCCAGCGAAGGGCTAGCAGTATACAATGAGCAGTTCTTC.